The 15 T cell receptor beta chains listed next were all sequenced from one sample in a study of OX40 agonist ivuxolimab in advanced cancers. The protocol was immunoSEQ multiplex PCR, while the TCRdb copy is restricted to in-frame clones and leaves out a portion. The sample includes 70,000 or so clones, around 86% of them seen just once. The starting material was CD4+ or CD8+ T cells sorted from blood, obtained in a trial of the OX40 agonist ivuxolimab. The receptor set was obtained from an adult with an advanced solid tumor such as melanoma, head and neck, liver or kidney cancer.

V usage is TRBV19 and J usage is TRBJ2-1; possibly TRBD1 for D (7 bases). CDR1 LNHDA and CDR2 SQIVND come from the germline V gene (reference sequence). V was pared by 5 bases and J by 2 bases, with 10 bases between. The CDR3 is made up of 14 amino acids. The CDR3 region has the DNA TGTGCCAGTAGTGCGGGACAGACCTACAATGAGCAGTTCTTC. Translated: CASSAGQTYNEQFF.

The chain links TRBV28 to TRBJ2-1; D is uncertain. The CDR3 has 13 amino acids. Germline loops: CDR1 MDHEN, CDR2 SYDVKM. Between the trimmed V and J ends, which lost 2 bases and 8 bases, there was a span of 10 bases. The CDR3 bases are TGTGCCAGCAGTTTAATCCCAGCCTATGAGCAGTTCTTC. Its translation: CASSLIPAYEQFF.

The J gene is TRBJ2-7, the V gene TRBV11-2, with TRBD2 matching over 7 bases. Germline-derived CDR1 and CDR2 are SGHAT and FQNNGV. V trimming: 5 bases; J trimming: 5 bases; junction bases outside the gene matches: 6. The CDR3 is 13 amino acids. CDR3 loop: CASSTGLLNEQYF. The DNA for the CDR3 is TGTGCCAGCAGCACGGGACTATTAAACGAGCAGTACTTC.

The gene calls are TRBV28 and TRBJ1-4, with no clear D. Germline loops: CDR1 MDHEN, CDR2 SYDVKM. The V end lost 3 bases, the J end lost 8 bases, and 7 bases lay between the germline ends. This CDR3 is built from 12 residues. CDR3 DNA: TGTGCCAGCAGTTTGAGAAGCGAAAAACTGTTTTTT. Protein: CASSLRSEKLFF.

This chain joins TRBV19 and TRBJ1-1, with D unclear. Germline values: CDR1 LNHDA, CDR2 SQIVND (reference sequence). The CDR3 consists of 15 residues. Trimming cost V 4 bases and J 1 base, with 13 bases left between them. CDR3 in amino acids: CASSKPGTWNTEAFF. CDR3 in DNA: TGTGCCAGTAGTAAACCGGGCACATGGAACACTGAAGCTTTCTTT. Full variable domain (remainder filled in from reference TRBV19 and TRBJ1-1): DGGITQSPKYLFRKEGQNVTLSCEQNLNHDAMYWYRQDPGQGLRLIYYSQIVNDFQKGDIAEGYSVSREKKESFPLTVTSAQKNPTAFYLCASSKPGTWNTEAFFGQGTRLTVV.

There are a few counts of this clone. This chain uses TRBV28 with TRBJ2-7; D might be TRBD1 (5 bases). CDR3 length: 12 residues. V lost 2 bases to trimming and J lost 10 bases, with 12 bases between them. CDR1 and CDR2 (germline): MDHEN, SYDVKM. The DNA for the CDR3 is TGTGCCAGCAGTTTAGGGTGGTGGGGCCAGTACTTC. Its translation is CASSLGWWGQYF.

This rearrangement joins TRBV19 to TRBJ2-5, with TRBD1 identical over 7 bases. The germline gives CDR1 LNHDA, CDR2 SQIVND (reference sequence). The CDR3 runs to 15 residues. The ends lost 6 bases at V and 2 bases at J; junction bases unmatched: 9. The CDR3 nucleotides are TGTGCCAGTAGCTTAATCCGACAGGGACAAGAGACCCAGTACTTC. Its protein product is CASSLIRQGQETQYF. The whole variable domain, filled in from reference TRBV19 and TRBJ2-5, reads DGGITQSPKYLFRKEGQNVTLSCEQNLNHDAMYWYRQDPGQGLRLIYYSQIVNDFQKGDIAEGYSVSREKKESFPLTVTSAQKNPTAFYLCASSLIRQGQETQYFGPGTRLLVL.

The chain couples TRBV5-1 to TRBJ1-3; D is ambiguous. From germline, CDR1 is SGHRS and CDR2 YFSETQ. The CDR3 extends over 13 amino acids. Trimming pared 1 base from V and 1 base from J, leaving 3 bases between. The CDR3 loop reads CASSLTSGNTIYF. CDR3 bases: TGCGCCAGCAGCTTGACGTCTGGAAACACCATATATTTT.

The chain recombines TRBV29-1 with TRBJ1-1; 12 bases agree with TRBD1. Germline V CDR1 and CDR2: SQVTM, ANQGSEA. V was pared by 7 bases and J by 5 bases, with 8 bases of the junction left unmatched. The CDR3 has 14 residues. The CDR3 DNA reads as TGCAGCGCGGGGGGACAGGGGGCGCGGACTGAAGCTTTCTTT. Its translation is CSAGGQGARTEAFF.

The chain couples TRBV9 to TRBJ2-7; 10 bases line up with TRBD1. CDR1 and CDR2 (germline): SGDLS, YYNGEE. The V gene end was trimmed by 7 bases and the J gene end by 2 bases; junction bases not matched to a gene: 6. The CDR3 is 14 amino acids. CDR3 in amino acids: CASPRDRGTYEQYF. The CDR3, as DNA: TGTGCCAGCCCACGGGACAGGGGAACCTACGAGCAGTACTTC.

The chain joins TRBV28 to TRBJ1-5; D perhaps matches TRBD1 (5 bases). Germline V gene data show CDR1 as MDHEN and CDR2 as SYDVKM. The ends were cut back, 5 bases at V and 9 bases at J, with 20 bases in the middle. CDR3 length: 15 amino acids. CDR3: CASSIRDGFSRPQHF. CDR3 DNA sequence: TGTGCCAGCAGTATCCGGGACGGCTTTTCTCGGCCCCAGCATTTT.

V and J are TRBV4-2 and TRBJ2-3; the match to TRBD2 covers 7 bases. The germline V gene encodes CDR1 LGHNA and CDR2 YNFKEQ. J gave up 0 bases and V 4 bases, and 13 bases lay outside the gene matches. The CDR3 consists of 18 residues. The CDR3 coding sequence is TGTGCCAGCAGCCCAGACCTAATAGGACTAGGAAGCACAGATACGCAGTATTTT. Translation gives CASSPDLIGLGSTDTQYF.

This chain connects TRBV19 to TRBJ2-2; D not resolved. Between the trimmed V and J ends, which lost 3 bases and 0 bases, there was a span of 8 bases. Looked up from germline, CDR1 is LNHDA and CDR2 is SQIVND (reference sequence). The CDR3 sequence is 15 residues long. This CDR3 is CASSIPRANTGELFF. The CDR3 DNA follows: TGTGCCAGTAGTATCCCCCGGGCGAACACCGGGGAGCTGTTTTTT. Looking up the rest from reference TRBV19 and TRBJ2-2 gives the full variable domain: DGGITQSPKYLFRKEGQNVTLSCEQNLNHDAMYWYRQDPGQGLRLIYYSQIVNDFQKGDIAEGYSVSREKKESFPLTVTSAQKNPTAFYLCASSIPRANTGELFFGEGSRLTVL.

This chain connects TRBV5-1 to TRBJ2-3; a weak D match, TRBD2 (5 bases). This CDR3 is 13 amino acids long. Trimming pared 7 bases from V and 0 bases from J, leaving 9 bases between. Germline-derived CDR1 and CDR2 are SGHRS and YFSETQ. Here the CDR3 reads CASGEPSTDTQYF. CDR3 sequence (DNA): TGCGCCAGCGGGGAGCCTAGCACAGATACGCAGTATTTT.

This sequence joins TRBV7-9 and TRBJ2-4; D is perhaps TRBD2 (6 bases). Trimming removed 3 bases at V and 1 base at J, with 13 bases between. The V gene's germline CDR1 is SEHNR and CDR2 FQNEAQ (reference sequence). This CDR3 is built from 16 residues. Here the CDR3 reads CASSLVSGLAKNIQYF. CDR3 coding DNA: TGTGCCAGCAGCTTGGTTTCGGGACTTGCCAAAAACATTCAGTACTTC. Full variable domain (missing parts from reference TRBV7-9 and TRBJ2-4): DTGVSQNPRHKITKRGQNVTFRCDPISEHNRLYWYRQTLGQGPEFLTYFQNEAQLEKSRLLSDRFSAERPKGSFSTLEIQRTEQGDSAMYLCASSLVSGLAKNIQYFGAGTRLSVL.